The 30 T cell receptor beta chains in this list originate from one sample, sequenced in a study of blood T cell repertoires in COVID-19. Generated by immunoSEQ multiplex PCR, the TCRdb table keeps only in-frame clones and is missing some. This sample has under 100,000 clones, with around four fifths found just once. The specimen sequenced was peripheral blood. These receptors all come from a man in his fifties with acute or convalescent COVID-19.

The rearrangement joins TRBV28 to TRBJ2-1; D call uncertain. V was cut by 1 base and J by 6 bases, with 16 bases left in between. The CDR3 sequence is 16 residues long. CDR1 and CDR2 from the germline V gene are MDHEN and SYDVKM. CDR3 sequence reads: CASSLFVAGFVNEQFF. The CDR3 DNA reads TGTGCCAGCAGTTTATTTGTGGCAGGCTTTGTCAATGAGCAGTTCTTC.

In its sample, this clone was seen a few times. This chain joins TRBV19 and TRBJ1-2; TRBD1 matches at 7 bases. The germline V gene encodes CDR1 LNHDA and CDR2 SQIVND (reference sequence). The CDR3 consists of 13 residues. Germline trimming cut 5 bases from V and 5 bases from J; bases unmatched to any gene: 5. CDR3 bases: TGTGCCAGTAGTCCGGGACAGAGGTATGGCTACACCTTC. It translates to CASSPGQRYGYTF.

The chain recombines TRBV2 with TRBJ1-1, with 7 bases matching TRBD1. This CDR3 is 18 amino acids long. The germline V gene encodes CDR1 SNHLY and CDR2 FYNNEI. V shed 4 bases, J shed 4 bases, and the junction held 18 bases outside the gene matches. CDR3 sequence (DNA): TGTGCCAGCAGTGTGCAGTTTTTATTGGGCAGGGGGTTCACTGAAGCTTTCTTT. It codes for CASSVQFLLGRGFTEAFF.

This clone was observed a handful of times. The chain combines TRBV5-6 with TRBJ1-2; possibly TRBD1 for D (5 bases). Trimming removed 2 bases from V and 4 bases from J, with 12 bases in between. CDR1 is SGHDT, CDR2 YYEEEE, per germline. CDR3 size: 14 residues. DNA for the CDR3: TGTGCCAGCAGCTTCTACGAAGGGGCCTATGGCTACACCTTC. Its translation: CASSFYEGAYGYTF. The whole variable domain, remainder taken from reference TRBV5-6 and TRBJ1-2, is DAGVTQSPTHLIKTRGQQVTLRCSPKSGHDTVSWYQQALGQGPQFIFQYYEEEERQRGNFPDRFSGHQFPNYSSELNVNALLLGDSALYLCASSFYEGAYGYTFGSGTRLTVV.

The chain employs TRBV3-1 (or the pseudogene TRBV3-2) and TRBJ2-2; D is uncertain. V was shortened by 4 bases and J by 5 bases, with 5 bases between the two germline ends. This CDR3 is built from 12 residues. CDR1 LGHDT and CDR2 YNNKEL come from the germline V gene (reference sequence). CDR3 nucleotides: TGTGCCAGCAGCCTCACTACCGGGGAGCTGTTTTTT. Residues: CASSLTTGELFF.

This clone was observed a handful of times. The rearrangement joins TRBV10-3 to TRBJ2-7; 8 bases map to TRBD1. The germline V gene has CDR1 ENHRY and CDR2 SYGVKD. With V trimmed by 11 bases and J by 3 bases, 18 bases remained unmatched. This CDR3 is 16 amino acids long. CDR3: CAVTGTGRTSDYEQYF. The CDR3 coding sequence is TGTGCCGTAACTGGGACAGGCCGAACGAGTGACTACGAGCAGTACTTC.

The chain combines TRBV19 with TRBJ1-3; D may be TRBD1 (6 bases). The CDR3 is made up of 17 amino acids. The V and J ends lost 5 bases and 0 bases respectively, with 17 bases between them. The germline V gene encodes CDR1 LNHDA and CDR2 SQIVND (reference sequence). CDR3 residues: CASSQRGQSNSGNTIYF. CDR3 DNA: TGTGCCAGTAGTCAAAGAGGACAGTCTAACTCTGGAAACACCATATATTTT.

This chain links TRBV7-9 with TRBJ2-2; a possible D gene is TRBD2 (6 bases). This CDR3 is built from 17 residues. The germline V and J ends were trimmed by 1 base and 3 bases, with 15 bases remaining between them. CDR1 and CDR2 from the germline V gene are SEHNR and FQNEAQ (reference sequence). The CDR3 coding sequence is TGTGCCAGCAGCTTAGATTCTTACGGGAGAGACACCGGGGAGCTGTTTTTT. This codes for CASSLDSYGRDTGELFF.

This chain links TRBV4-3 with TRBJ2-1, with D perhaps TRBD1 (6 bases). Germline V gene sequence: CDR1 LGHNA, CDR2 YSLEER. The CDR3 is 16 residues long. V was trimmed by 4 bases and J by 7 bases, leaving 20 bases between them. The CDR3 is CASSPGQSQSFNEQFF. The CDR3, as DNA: TGCGCCAGCAGCCCAGGACAGAGCCAGTCCTTTAATGAGCAGTTCTTC.

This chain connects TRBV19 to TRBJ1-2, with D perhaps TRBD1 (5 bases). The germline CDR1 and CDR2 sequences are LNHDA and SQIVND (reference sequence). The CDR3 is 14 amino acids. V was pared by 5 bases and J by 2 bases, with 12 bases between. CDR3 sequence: CASSQAGINYGYTF. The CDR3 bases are TGTGCCAGTAGTCAAGCAGGGATCAACTATGGCTACACCTTC.

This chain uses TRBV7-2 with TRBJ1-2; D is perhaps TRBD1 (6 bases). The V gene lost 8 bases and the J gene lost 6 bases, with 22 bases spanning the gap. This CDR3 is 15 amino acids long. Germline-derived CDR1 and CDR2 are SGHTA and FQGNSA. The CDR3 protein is CASGPHTQGLNGYTF. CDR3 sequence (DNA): TGTGCCAGCGGGCCCCACACGCAGGGGTTGAATGGCTACACCTTC.

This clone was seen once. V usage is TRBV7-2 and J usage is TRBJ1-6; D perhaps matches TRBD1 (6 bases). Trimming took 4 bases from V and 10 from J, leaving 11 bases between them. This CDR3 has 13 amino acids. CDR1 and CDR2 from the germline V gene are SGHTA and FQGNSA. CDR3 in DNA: TGTGCCAGCAGCTGGCGGACAGCCTCACCCCTCCACTTT. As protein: CASSWRTASPLHF.

The CDR3 DNA sequence: TGCGCCAGCAGCTCCCGACAGGGGTCGGATGAAAAACTGTTTTTT. It encodes CASSSRQGSDEKLFF. The chain is built from TRBV5-1 and TRBJ1-4; 8 bases map to TRBD1. The CDR3 totals 15 residues. Germline CDR1 and CDR2: SGHRS and YFSETQ. Unmatched junction bases numbered 7, after V lost 3 bases and J lost 6 bases.

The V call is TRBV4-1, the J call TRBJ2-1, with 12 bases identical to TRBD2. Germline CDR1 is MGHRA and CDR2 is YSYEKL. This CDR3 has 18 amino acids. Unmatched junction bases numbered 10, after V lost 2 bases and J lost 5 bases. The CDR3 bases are TGCGCCAGCAGCCAAAAGTGGGGGACTAGCGGGCTCAACAATGAGCAGTTCTTC. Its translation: CASSQKWGTSGLNNEQFF.

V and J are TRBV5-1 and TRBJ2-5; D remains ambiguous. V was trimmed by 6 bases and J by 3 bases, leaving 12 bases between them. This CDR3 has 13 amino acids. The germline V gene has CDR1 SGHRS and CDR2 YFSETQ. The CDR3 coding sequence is TGCGCCAGCACCCCCTCCCCCGAAGAGACCCAGTACTTC. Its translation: CASTPSPEETQYF. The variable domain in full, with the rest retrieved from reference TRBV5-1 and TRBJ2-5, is KAGVTQTPRYLIKTRGQQVTLSCSPISGHRSVSWYQQTPGQGLQFLFEYFSETQRNKGNFPGRFSGRQFSNSRSEMNVSTLELGDSALYLCASTPSPEETQYFGPGTRLLVL.

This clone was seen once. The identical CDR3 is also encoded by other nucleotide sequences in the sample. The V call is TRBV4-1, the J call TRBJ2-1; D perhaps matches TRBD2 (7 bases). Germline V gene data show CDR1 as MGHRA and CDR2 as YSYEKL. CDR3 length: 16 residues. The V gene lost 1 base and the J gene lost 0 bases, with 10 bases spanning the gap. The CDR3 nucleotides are TGCGCCAGCAGCCAAGGAGGGGGGGGCTCCTACAATGAGCAGTTCTTC. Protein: CASSQGGGGSYNEQFF.

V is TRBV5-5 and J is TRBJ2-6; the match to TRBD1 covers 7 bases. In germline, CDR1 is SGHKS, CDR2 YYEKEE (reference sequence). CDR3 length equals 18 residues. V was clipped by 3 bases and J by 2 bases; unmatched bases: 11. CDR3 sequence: CASSYNRGPSAGANVLTF. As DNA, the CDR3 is TGTGCCAGCAGCTATAACAGGGGTCCCAGCGCTGGGGCCAACGTCCTGACTTTC.

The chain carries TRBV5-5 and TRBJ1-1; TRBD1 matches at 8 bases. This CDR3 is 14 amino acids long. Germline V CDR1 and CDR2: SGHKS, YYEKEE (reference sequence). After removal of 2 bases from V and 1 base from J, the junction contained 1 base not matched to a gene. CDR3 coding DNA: TGTGCCAGCAGCTTCGGACAGGGGAACACTGAAGCTTTCTTT. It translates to CASSFGQGNTEAFF.

CDR3 sequence (DNA): TGCGCCAGCAGCTTGGCAGGGGGACCCTTAGGGGAGCAGTTCTTC. Protein product: CASSLAGGPLGEQFF. This chain uses TRBV5-1 with TRBJ2-1; 7 bases match TRBD1. The germline gives CDR1 SGHRS, CDR2 YFSETQ. The CDR3 length is 15 residues. Germline trimming cut 0 bases from V and 10 bases from J; bases unmatched to any gene: 10.

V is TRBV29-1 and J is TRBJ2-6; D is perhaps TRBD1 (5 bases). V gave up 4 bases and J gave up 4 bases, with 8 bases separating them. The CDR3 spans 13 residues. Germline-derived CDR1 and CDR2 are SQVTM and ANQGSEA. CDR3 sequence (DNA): TGCAGCGTTGCTTGGACAGGGGCCAACGTCCTGACTTTC. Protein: CSVAWTGANVLTF.

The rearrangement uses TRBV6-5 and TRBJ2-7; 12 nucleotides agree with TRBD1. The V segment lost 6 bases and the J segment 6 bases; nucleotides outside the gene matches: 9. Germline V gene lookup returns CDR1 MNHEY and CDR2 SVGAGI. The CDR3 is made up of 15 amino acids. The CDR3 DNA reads TGTGCCAGCAGCTATTCCGGGACAGGGGGCCGCGAGCAGTACTTC. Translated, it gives CASSYSGTGGREQYF.

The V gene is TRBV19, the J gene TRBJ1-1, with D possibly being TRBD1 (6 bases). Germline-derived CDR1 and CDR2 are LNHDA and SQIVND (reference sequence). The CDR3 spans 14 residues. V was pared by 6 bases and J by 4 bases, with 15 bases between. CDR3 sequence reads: CASRPGQHSTEAFF. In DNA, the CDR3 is TGTGCCAGTAGGCCCGGACAGCATTCCACTGAAGCTTTCTTT.

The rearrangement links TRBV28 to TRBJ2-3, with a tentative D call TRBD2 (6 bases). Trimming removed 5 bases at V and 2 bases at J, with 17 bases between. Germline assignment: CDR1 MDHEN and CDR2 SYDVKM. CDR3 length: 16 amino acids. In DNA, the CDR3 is TGTGCCAGCAGTCCGTTAGGAGGGAGAAACACAGATACGCAGTATTTT. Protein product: CASSPLGGRNTDTQYF.

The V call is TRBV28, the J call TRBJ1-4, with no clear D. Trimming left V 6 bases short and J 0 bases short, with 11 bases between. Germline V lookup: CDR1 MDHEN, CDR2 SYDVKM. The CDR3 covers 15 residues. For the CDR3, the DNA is TGTGCCAGCAGGCCCCGCCCAGCAACTAATGAAAAACTGTTTTTT. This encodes CASRPRPATNEKLFF.

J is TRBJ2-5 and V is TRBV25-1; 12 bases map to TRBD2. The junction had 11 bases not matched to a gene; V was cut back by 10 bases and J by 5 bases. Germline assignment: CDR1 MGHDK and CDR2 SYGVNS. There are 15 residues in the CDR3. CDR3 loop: CATSTSGSGAETQYF. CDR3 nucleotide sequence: TGTGCCACCTCGACTAGCGGGAGTGGGGCGGAGACCCAGTACTTC.

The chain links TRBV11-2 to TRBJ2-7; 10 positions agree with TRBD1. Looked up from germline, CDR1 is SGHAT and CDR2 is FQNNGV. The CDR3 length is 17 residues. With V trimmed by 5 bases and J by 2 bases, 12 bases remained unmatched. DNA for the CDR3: TGTGCCAGCAGCCCGGGAGGGGGACAGGGGCTCACCTACGAGCAGTACTTC. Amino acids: CASSPGGGQGLTYEQYF.

CDR3 loop: CASRRQGKGNTIYF. CDR3 nucleotides: TGTGCCAGCAGACGACAGGGAAAGGGAAACACCATATATTTT. This chain connects TRBV6-5 to TRBJ1-3, with TRBD1 matching 7 bases. Trimming at V came to 6 bases and at J to 4 bases, leaving 6 bases not matched to a gene. CDR1 and CDR2 (germline): MNHEY, SVGAGI. The CDR3 is 14 amino acids.

DNA of the CDR3: TGTGCCAGCTCACCGACTAACCAAGAGACCCAGTACTTC. Translated, it gives CASSPTNQETQYF. V usage is TRBV18 and J usage is TRBJ2-5; D might be TRBD2 (5 bases). Trimming left V 3 bases short and J 0 bases short, with 5 bases between. There are 13 residues in the CDR3. Per germline, CDR1 KGHSH and CDR2 LQKENI. The complete variable domain, with remaining parts taken from reference TRBV18 and TRBJ2-5, reads NAGVMQNPRHLVRRRGQEARLRCSPMKGHSHVYWYRQLPEEGLKFMVYLQKENIIDESGMPKERFSAEFPKEGPSILRIQQVVRGDSAAYFCASSPTNQETQYFGPGTRLLVL.

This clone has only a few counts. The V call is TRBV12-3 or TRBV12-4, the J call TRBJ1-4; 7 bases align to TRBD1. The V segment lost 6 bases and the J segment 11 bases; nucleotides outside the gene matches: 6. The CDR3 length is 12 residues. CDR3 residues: CASSSTGAKLFF. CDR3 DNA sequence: TGTGCCAGCAGCAGCACAGGGGCCAAACTGTTTTTT.

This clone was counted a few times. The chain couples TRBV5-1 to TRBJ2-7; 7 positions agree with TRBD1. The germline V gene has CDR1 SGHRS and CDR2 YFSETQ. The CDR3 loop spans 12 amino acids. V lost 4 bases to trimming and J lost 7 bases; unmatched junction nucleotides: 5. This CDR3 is CASSGTGVEQYF. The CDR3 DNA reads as TGCGCCAGCAGCGGAACAGGGGTAGAGCAGTACTTC.